Listed here are 29 T cell receptor beta chains from one sample, sequenced in a study of T cell responses to AZD1222 COVID-19 vaccine. Profiling relied on immunoSEQ multiplex PCR, and the TCRdb table lists in-frame clones only, not all of them. The table shows about 140,000 clones, with around nine tenths occurring only once. This specimen was peripheral blood, taken on day 0 of AZD1222 vaccination. The receptors shown here come from an adult in good health.

The chain carries TRBV11-2 and TRBJ1-1, with D unclear. The germline gives CDR1 SGHAT, CDR2 FQNNGV. V lost 3 bases to trimming and J lost 4 bases, with 3 bases between them. This CDR3 comprises 11 residues. The CDR3 is CASSFFTEAFF. As DNA, the CDR3 is TGTGCCAGCAGCTTCTTCACTGAAGCTTTCTTT.

This chain connects TRBV3-1 (or the pseudogene TRBV3-2) to TRBJ1-5; 7 nucleotides agree with TRBD1. CDR3 size: 14 residues. Looked up from germline, CDR1 is LGHDT and CDR2 is YNNKEL (reference sequence). Trimming removed 6 bases from V and 6 bases from J; junction bases left unmatched: 8. This CDR3 reads CASRATGQGQPQHF. The CDR3 region has the DNA TGTGCCAGCAGGGCGACAGGGCAGGGTCAGCCCCAGCATTTT.

V is TRBV10-3 and J is TRBJ2-3; 11 nucleotides align to TRBD2. Germline V gives CDR1 ENHRY, CDR2 SYGVKD. The junction had 9 bases not matched to a gene; V was cut back by 5 bases and J by 5 bases. This CDR3 is built from 16 residues. The CDR3 DNA reads as TGTGCCATCAGTCCTCAGGTAGCGGGAGGGGGAGATACGCAGTATTTT. It encodes CAISPQVAGGGDTQYF.

This chain uses TRBV15 with TRBJ2-2; 8 nucleotides align to TRBD1. This CDR3 comprises 19 residues. Germline trimming cut 3 bases from V and 4 bases from J; bases unmatched to any gene: 16. Germline lookup yields CDR1 LNHNV and CDR2 YYDKDF (reference sequence). The CDR3 DNA is TGTGCCACCAGCAGCAGACGGACAGGGAGGATTTGGGCCACCGGGGAGCTGTTTTTT. It specifies CATSSRRTGRIWATGELFF.

The chain recombines TRBV28 with TRBJ2-1, with no clear D. Per germline, CDR1 MDHEN and CDR2 SYDVKM. V gave up 3 bases and J gave up 10 bases, with 13 bases separating them. The CDR3 runs 13 residues. In DNA, the CDR3 is TGTGCCAGCAGTTTTTTACAAGGGTCGGAGCAGTTCTTC. This codes for CASSFLQGSEQFF.

V gene TRBV7-9 combines with J gene TRBJ1-5, with TRBD1 matching 7 bases. The CDR3 is 17 amino acids. Germline trimming cut 3 bases from V and 0 bases from J; bases unmatched to any gene: 8. Germline V gene data show CDR1 as SEHNR and CDR2 as FQNEAQ (reference sequence). Here the CDR3 DNA reads TGTGCCAGCAGCTTGCAGATAGACAGGGATAGCAATCAGCCCCAGCATTTT. This translates into CASSLQIDRDSNQPQHF.

Concerning this clone itself: Germline and junction disagree at one end, which may indicate a read error. The rearrangement links TRBV6-5 to TRBJ1-1; TRBD1 aligns across 9 bases. The germline gives CDR1 MNHEY, CDR2 SVGAGI. The CDR3 length is 14 residues. The CDR3 protein is CASQGQGMNAEAFF. The CDR3 DNA is TGTGCCAGTCAAGGACAGGGGATGAACGCTGAAGCTTTCTTT.

V and J are TRBV28 and TRBJ2-1; perhaps TRBD1 as D (6 bases). Germline V gene data show CDR1 as MDHEN and CDR2 as SYDVKM. Trimming pared 5 bases from V and 3 bases from J, leaving 17 bases between. This CDR3 spans 16 amino acids. DNA of the CDR3: TGTGCCAGCAGTCCGACCGGGACACCATTCTACAATGAGCAGTTCTTC. Protein sequence: CASSPTGTPFYNEQFF.

The chain combines TRBV2 with TRBJ1-5, with D hard to call. The V gene lost 4 bases and the J gene lost 9 bases, with 13 bases spanning the gap. This CDR3 is built from 13 residues. CDR1 is SNHLY and CDR2 is FYNNEI in the germline V gene. The CDR3 sequence is CASSGQLGVPQHF. Here the CDR3 DNA reads TGTGCCAGCAGTGGGCAACTCGGCGTGCCCCAGCATTTT.

The rearrangement uses TRBV2 and TRBJ2-7; D not resolved. Trimming stripped 5 bases from V and 3 bases from J, with 14 bases between. CDR1 is SNHLY and CDR2 is FYNNEI in the germline V gene. The CDR3 has 14 amino acids. CDR3 sequence reads: CASSSLRQIYEQYF. The DNA for the CDR3 is TGTGCCAGCAGTTCGCTGCGGCAGATCTACGAGCAGTACTTC.

V usage is TRBV7-2 and J usage is TRBJ1-6, with D uncertain. The V gene's germline CDR1 is SGHTA and CDR2 FQGNSA. This CDR3 is 13 amino acids long. Trimming stripped 1 base from V and 7 bases from J, with 5 bases between. CDR3 bases: TGTGCCAGCAGCTTAGACACGAATTCACCCCTCCACTTT. This codes for CASSLDTNSPLHF.

The genes are TRBV5-1 and TRBJ1-1; 10 bases line up with TRBD1. The trim removed 5 bases at V and 2 bases at J, leaving 6 bases unmatched. This CDR3 has 15 amino acids. Germline loops: CDR1 SGHRS, CDR2 YFSETQ. The CDR3 sequence is CASRKTGGRNTEAFF. The CDR3, as DNA: TGCGCCAGCAGGAAGACAGGGGGCCGCAACACTGAAGCTTTCTTT.

The V gene is TRBV10-1, the J gene TRBJ2-7; TRBD1 matches 7 bases. In germline, CDR1 is WNHNN, CDR2 SYGVQD (reference sequence). This CDR3 region has 14 residues. J lost 6 bases, V lost 0 bases, and 5 bases had no gene match. CDR3 protein: CASSESKGACEQYF. CDR3 bases: TGCGCCAGCAGTGAGTCAAAGGGGGCCTGCGAGCAGTACTTC.

The chain couples TRBV9 to TRBJ2-1, with 7 bases lining up with TRBD1. This CDR3 is built from 16 residues. V was clipped by 3 bases and J by 0 bases; unmatched bases: 6. Germline V lookup: CDR1 SGDLS, CDR2 YYNGEE. CDR3 sequence reads: CASSGGGGSSYNEQFF. The DNA of the CDR3 is TGTGCCAGCAGCGGAGGGGGCGGTTCCTCCTACAATGAGCAGTTCTTC.

V usage is TRBV4-1 and J usage is TRBJ1-2; D gene unclear. Deletions cut 6 bases from V and 14 bases from J, with 16 bases between. Germline V CDR1 and CDR2: MGHRA, YSYEKL. This CDR3 region has 11 residues. The CDR3 protein is CASSTTLPLTF. CDR3 nucleotide sequence: TGCGCCAGCAGTACTACGCTGCCCCTGACCTTC.

Only one count was recorded for this clone. The chain has TRBV4-1 and TRBJ2-7; D might be TRBD1 (6 bases). With 4 bases removed from V and 2 bases from J, the gap between germline ends came to 12 bases. The germline V gene encodes CDR1 MGHRA and CDR2 YSYEKL. This CDR3 region has 14 residues. The CDR3 sequence: CASSPDRLAYEQYF. CDR3 in DNA: TGCGCCAGCAGCCCCGACAGGTTGGCCTACGAGCAGTACTTC.

In DNA, the CDR3 is TGTGCCAGCAGTTTATATATGGGAGGAGACGGGACGCCGGATCCGTTCTTC. Amino acid sequence: CASSLYMGGDGTPDPFF. The V gene is TRBV28, the J gene TRBJ2-1, with a tentative D call TRBD2 (6 bases). This CDR3 is 17 amino acids long. V gave up 1 base and J gave up 15 bases, with 28 bases separating them. Looked up from germline, CDR1 is MDHEN and CDR2 is SYDVKM.

V and J are TRBV2 and TRBJ1-3; perhaps TRBD1 as D (6 bases). The CDR3 extends over 14 amino acids. The V end was cut by 10 bases, the J end by 0 bases, with 13 bases between. CDR1 is SNHLY, CDR2 FYNNEI, per germline. Here the CDR3 reads CATLGGPSGNTIYF. DNA of the CDR3: TGTGCCACCCTCGGGGGGCCCTCTGGAAACACCATATATTTT.

The chain is built from TRBV6-5 and TRBJ1-3, with a possible D match to TRBD1 (5 bases). Trimming left V 6 bases short and J 3 bases short, with 9 bases between. The CDR3 has 13 amino acids. Looked up from germline, CDR1 is MNHEY and CDR2 is SVGAGI. As DNA, the CDR3 is TGTGCCAGCAGACGGACAATTGGAAACACCATATATTTT. Translating gives CASRRTIGNTIYF.

This clone appeared once. This chain connects TRBV6-5 to TRBJ2-7; unclear D gene. The CDR3 is made up of 13 amino acids. Trimming shortened V by 6 bases and J by 2 bases, and 11 bases separated the two germline ends. Germline CDR1 reads MNHEY; CDR2 reads SVGAGI. CDR3 DNA sequence: TGTGCCAGCAGCCCGGACGGAACCTACGAGCAGTACTTC. It is translated as CASSPDGTYEQYF.

The chain couples TRBV18 to TRBJ2-7; TRBD1 might be the D (6 bases). The germline V and J ends were trimmed by 5 bases and 5 bases, with 13 bases remaining between them. The CDR3 loop spans 13 amino acids. Germline-derived CDR1 and CDR2 are KGHSH and LQKENI. The CDR3 spells CASSFTGFDEQYF. CDR3 sequence (DNA): TGTGCCAGCTCATTCACAGGGTTTGACGAGCAGTACTTC.

This chain uses TRBV5-1 with TRBJ1-2; 7 bases agree with TRBD1. The length of the CDR3 is 16 residues. Germline CDR1 is SGHRS and CDR2 is YFSETQ. V lost 3 bases and J lost 3; bases outside the gene matches: 11. The CDR3 DNA is TGCGCCAGCAGCTCCCTCGGACAGGAGAGTTACTATGGCTACACCTTC. This gives the protein CASSSLGQESYYGYTF.

The chain employs TRBV30 and TRBJ1-2; 7 bases match TRBD1. This CDR3 contains 18 residues. V lost 1 base and J lost 4; bases outside the gene matches: 18. Germline assignment: CDR1 GTSNPN and CDR2 SVGIG (reference sequence). For the CDR3, the DNA is TGTGCCTGGAGTGCTCGATTCCGCATAGGGGGCTCCTTCTATGGCTACACCTTC. It specifies CAWSARFRIGGSFYGYTF.

The rearrangement uses TRBV19 and TRBJ2-3; the match to TRBD2 covers 13 bases. Germline loops: CDR1 LNHDA, CDR2 SQIVND (reference sequence). The V gene end was trimmed by 1 base and the J gene end by 6 bases; junction bases not matched to a gene: 4. This CDR3 spans 16 amino acids. The CDR3 is CASSIGLAGGRDTQYF. CDR3 DNA: TGTGCCAGTAGTATAGGACTAGCGGGAGGCAGGGATACGCAGTATTTT.

As DNA, the CDR3 is TGCGCCAGCAGCGCCGGACTAGCGGGAGTGGGGGATACGCAGTATTTT. It encodes CASSAGLAGVGDTQYF. V usage is TRBV4-1 and J usage is TRBJ2-3; 13 bases are a match to TRBD2. In germline, CDR1 is MGHRA, CDR2 YSYEKL. The CDR3 length is 16 residues. J was trimmed by 6 bases and V by 5 bases; bases with no gene match: 8.

The chain links TRBV29-1 to TRBJ2-7, with D possibly TRBD1 on 6 matching bases. V dropped 3 bases and J dropped 2 bases, with 11 bases sitting between them. CDR1 and CDR2 from the germline V gene are SQVTM and ANQGSEA. There are 13 residues in the CDR3. CDR3 residues: CSVDTGLAYEQYF. In nucleotides, the CDR3 is TGCAGCGTTGATACAGGGCTCGCCTACGAGCAGTACTTC.

This sequence joins TRBV4-1 and TRBJ2-7, with 9 bases lining up with TRBD1. The CDR3 has 19 amino acids. The V segment lost 0 bases and the J segment 1 base; nucleotides outside the gene matches: 13. Germline V lookup: CDR1 MGHRA, CDR2 YSYEKL. CDR3 bases: TGCGCCAGCAGCCAAGATAGGGACAGGGTTACTTTGGGATCCTACGAGCAGTACTTC. It translates to CASSQDRDRVTLGSYEQYF.

The chain has TRBV15 and TRBJ2-7; the D gene is possibly TRBD2 (5 bases). CDR1 is LNHNV, CDR2 YYDKDF, per germline (reference sequence). V dropped 9 bases and J dropped 2 bases, with 20 bases sitting between them. The CDR3 loop spans 15 amino acids. The CDR3 sequence: CATSQAAGLTYEQYF. DNA of the CDR3: TGTGCCACATCGCAGGCGGCGGGTCTCACCTACGAGCAGTACTTC. Supplemented by reference TRBV15 and TRBJ2-7, the full variable domain reads DAMVIQNPRYQVTQFGKPVTLSCSQTLNHNVMYWYQQKSSQAPKLLFHYYDKDFNNEADTPDNFQSRRPNTSFCFLDIRSPGLGDTAMYLCATSQAAGLTYEQYFGPGTRLTVT.

J is TRBJ2-2 and V is TRBV5-1; 8 nucleotides align to TRBD2. Trimming removed 0 bases from V and 4 bases from J; junction bases left unmatched: 5. The CDR3 runs 16 residues. Germline V lookup: CDR1 SGHRS, CDR2 YFSETQ. The CDR3 region has the DNA TGCGCCAGCAGCTTGGACTCGGGGGGGATCACCGGGGAGCTGTTTTTT. Translation gives CASSLDSGGITGELFF.